This T cell receptor beta chain was recovered during a study of shared clonotypes between healthy human individuals. General study points: Since donors were few, the genetic and exposure-history diversity represented was limited.

DNA input for the unsorted PBMC replicate PCRs was 250 to 300 ng, 25,000 to 30,000 T cell genomes. The assay was immunoSEQ multiplex PCR, and TCRdb's table has in-frame clones only and misses some. The repertoire has about half a million clones, 70% to 80% of them found once; the top ten carry over 10%. The germline CDR1 and CDR2 sequences are SGHVS and FQNEAQ. The CDR3 covers 14 residues. V was clipped by 1 base and J by 12 bases; unmatched bases: 5. As regards this clone: No antigen is known for it.

All the donors were Caucasian adults who lived in Nashville, Tennessee. Sequences were obtained from PBMCs. This chain links TRBV7-8 with TRBJ2-1, with TRBD2 matching over 11 bases. The receptor's source is a woman in her 40s in good health. Some clones in this sample may be carry-over from other donors' samples. CDR3: CASSLGLAGRGQFF. In DNA, the CDR3 is TGTGCCAGCAGCTTAGGACTAGCGGGACGGGGGCAGTTCTTC.